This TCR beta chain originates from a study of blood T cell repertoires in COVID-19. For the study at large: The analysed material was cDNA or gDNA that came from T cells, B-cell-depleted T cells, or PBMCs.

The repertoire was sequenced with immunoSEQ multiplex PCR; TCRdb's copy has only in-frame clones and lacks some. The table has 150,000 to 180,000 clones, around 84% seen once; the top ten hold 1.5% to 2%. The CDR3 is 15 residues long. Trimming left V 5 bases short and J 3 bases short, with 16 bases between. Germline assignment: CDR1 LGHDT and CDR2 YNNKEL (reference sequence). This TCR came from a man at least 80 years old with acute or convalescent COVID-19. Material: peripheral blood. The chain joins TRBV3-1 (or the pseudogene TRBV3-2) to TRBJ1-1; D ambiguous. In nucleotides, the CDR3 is TGTGCCAGCAGCGACTTACATGCTACTGACACTGAAGCTTTCTTT. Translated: CASSDLHATDTEAFF.